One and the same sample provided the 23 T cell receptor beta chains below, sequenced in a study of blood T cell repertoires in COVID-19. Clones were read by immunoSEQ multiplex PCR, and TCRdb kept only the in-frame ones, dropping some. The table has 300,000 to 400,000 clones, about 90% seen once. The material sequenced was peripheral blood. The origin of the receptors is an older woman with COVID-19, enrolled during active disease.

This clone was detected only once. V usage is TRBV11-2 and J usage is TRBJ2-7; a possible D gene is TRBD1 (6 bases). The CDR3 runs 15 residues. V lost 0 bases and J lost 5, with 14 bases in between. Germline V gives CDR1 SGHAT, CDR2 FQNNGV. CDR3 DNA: TGTGCCAGCAGCTTAGACAGGGGAACGTCGCACGAGCAGTACTTC. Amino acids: CASSLDRGTSHEQYF.

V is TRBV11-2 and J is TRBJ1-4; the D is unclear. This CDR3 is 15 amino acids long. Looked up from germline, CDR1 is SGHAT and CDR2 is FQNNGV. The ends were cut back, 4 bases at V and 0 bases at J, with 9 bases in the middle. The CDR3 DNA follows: TGTGCCAGCAGCTCCCGACTGGCAACTAATGAAAAACTGTTTTTT. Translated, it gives CASSSRLATNEKLFF. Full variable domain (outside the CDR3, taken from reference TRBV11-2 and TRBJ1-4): EAGVAQSPRYKIIEKRQSVAFWCNPISGHATLYWYQQILGQGPKLLIQFQNNGVVDDSQLPKDRFSAERLKGVDSTLKIQPAKLEDSAVYLCASSSRLATNEKLFFGSGTQLSVL.

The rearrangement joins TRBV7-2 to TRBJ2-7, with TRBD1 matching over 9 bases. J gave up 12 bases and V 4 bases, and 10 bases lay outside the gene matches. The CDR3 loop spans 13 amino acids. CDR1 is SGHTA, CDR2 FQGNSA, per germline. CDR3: CASSSQGAASTYF. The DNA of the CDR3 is TGTGCCAGCAGCTCACAGGGGGCGGCTAGCACGTACTTC.

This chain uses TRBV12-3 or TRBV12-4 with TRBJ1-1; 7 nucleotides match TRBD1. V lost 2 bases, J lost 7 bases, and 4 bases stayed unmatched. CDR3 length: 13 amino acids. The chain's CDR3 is CASSLSRTGEAFF. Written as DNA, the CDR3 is TGTGCCAGCAGTTTATCTAGGACAGGTGAAGCTTTCTTT.

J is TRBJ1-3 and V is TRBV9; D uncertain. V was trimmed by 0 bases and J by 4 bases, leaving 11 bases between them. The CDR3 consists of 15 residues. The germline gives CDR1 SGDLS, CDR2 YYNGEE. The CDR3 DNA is TGTGCCAGCAGCGTAGTTGGCTGGTCGGGAAACACCATATATTTT. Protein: CASSVVGWSGNTIYF.

The CDR3 sequence: CASSAGTDSGYTF. The CDR3 nucleotides are TGCGCCAGCAGCGCCGGGACAGACTCAGGCTACACCTTC. The chain employs TRBV5-1 and TRBJ1-2; 7 positions match TRBD1. Germline CDR1 reads SGHRS; CDR2 reads YFSETQ. V dropped 4 bases and J dropped 8; count of bases not matched to a gene: 8. The CDR3 consists of 13 residues.

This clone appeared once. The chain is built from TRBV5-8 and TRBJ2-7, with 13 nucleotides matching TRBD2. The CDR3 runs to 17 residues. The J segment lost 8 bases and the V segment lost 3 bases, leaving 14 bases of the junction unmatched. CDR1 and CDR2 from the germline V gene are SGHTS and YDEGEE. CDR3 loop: CASSSAQAGTSGTQQYF. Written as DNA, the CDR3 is TGTGCCAGCAGCTCGGCTCAGGCCGGGACTAGCGGGACCCAGCAGTACTTC. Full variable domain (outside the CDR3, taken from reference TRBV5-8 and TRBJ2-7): EAGVTQSPTHLIKTRGQQATLRCSPISGHTSVYWYQQALGLGLQFLLWYDEGEERNRGNFPPRFSGRQFPNYSSELNVNALELEDSALYLCASSSAQAGTSGTQQYFGPGTRLTVT.

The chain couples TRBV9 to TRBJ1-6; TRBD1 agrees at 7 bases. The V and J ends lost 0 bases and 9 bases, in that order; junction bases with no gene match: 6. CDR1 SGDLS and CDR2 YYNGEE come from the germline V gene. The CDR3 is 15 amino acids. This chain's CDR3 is CASSVDRGNGSPLHF. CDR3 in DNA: TGTGCCAGCAGCGTAGACAGGGGAAACGGTTCACCCCTCCACTTT.

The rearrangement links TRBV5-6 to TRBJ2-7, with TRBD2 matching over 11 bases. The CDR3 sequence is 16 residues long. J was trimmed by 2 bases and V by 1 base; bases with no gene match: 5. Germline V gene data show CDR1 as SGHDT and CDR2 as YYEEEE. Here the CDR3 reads CASSLLGTSGAYEQYF. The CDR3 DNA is TGTGCCAGCAGCTTGCTTGGGACTAGCGGCGCCTACGAGCAGTACTTC.

The CDR3 spells CASSPSGGPTGELFF. As DNA, the CDR3 is TGTGCCAGCAGCCCTAGCGGGGGGCCCACCGGGGAGCTGTTTTTT. The chain is built from TRBV7-3 and TRBJ2-2; 11 nucleotides line up with TRBD2. J was trimmed by 4 bases and V by 5 bases; bases with no gene match: 3. Looked up from germline, CDR1 is SGHTA and CDR2 is FQGTGA. The CDR3 is made up of 15 amino acids.

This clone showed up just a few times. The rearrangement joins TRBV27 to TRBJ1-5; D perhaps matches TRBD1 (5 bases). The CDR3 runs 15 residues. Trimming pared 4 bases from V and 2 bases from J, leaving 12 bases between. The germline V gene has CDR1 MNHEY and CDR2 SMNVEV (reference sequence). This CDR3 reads CASSSTTGGNQPQHF. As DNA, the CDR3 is TGTGCCAGCAGTTCCACCACGGGGGGCAATCAGCCCCAGCATTTT.

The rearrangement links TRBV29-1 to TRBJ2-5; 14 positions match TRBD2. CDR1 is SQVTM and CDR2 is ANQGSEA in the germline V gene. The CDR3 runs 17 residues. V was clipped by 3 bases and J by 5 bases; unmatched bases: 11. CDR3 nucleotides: TGCAGCGTTGACGCCGGACTAGCGGGGGGCCGTGGGGAGACCCAGTACTTC. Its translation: CSVDAGLAGGRGETQYF. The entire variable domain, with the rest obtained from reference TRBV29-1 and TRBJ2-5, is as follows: SAVISQKPSRDICQRGTSLTIQCQVDSQVTMMFWYRQQPGQSLTLIATANQGSEATYESGFVIDKFPISRPNLTFSTLTVSNMSPEDSSIYLCSVDAGLAGGRGETQYFGPGTRLLVL.

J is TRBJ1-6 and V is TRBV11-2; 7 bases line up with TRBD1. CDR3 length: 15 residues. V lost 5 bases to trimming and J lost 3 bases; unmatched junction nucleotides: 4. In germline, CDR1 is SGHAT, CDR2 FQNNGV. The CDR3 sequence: CASSPGTVYNSPLHF. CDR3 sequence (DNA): TGTGCCAGCAGCCCCGGGACAGTCTATAATTCACCCCTCCACTTT.

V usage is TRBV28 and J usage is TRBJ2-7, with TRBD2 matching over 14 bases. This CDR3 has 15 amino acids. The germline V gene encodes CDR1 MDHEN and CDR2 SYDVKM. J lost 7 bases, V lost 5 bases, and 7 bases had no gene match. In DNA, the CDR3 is TGTGCCAGCAGTCCTCCGGGACTAGCGGGGGAGGAGCAGTACTTC. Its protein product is CASSPPGLAGEEQYF.

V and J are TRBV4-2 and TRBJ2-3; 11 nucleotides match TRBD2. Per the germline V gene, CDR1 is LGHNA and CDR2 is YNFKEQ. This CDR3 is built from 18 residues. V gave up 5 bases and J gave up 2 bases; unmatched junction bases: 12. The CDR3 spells CASSGRWASGGTTDTQYF. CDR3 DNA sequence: TGTGCCAGCAGCGGTCGATGGGCTAGCGGGGGGACCACAGATACGCAGTATTTT.

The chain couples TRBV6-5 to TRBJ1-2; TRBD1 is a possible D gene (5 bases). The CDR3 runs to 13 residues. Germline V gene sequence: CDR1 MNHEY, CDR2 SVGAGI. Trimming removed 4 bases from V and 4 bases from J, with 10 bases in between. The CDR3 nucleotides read TGTGCCAGCAGTTTTCCCGACAGCTATGGCTACACCTTC. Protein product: CASSFPDSYGYTF.

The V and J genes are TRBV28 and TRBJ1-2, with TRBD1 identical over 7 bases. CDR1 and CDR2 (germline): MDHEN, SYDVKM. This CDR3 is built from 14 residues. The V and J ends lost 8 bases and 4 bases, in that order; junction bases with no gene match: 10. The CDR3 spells CASSYRGGGYGYTF. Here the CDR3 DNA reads TGTGCCAGCTCATACCGAGGGGGCGGCTATGGCTACACCTTC.

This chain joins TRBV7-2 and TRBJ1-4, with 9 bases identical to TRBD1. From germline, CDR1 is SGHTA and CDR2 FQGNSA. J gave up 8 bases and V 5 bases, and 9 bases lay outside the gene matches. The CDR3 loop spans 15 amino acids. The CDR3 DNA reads TGTGCCAGCAGCCCGGGGACAGGGTCAAACGAAAAACTGTTTTTT. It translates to CASSPGTGSNEKLFF. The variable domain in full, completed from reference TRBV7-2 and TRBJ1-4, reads GAGVSQSPSNKVTEKGKDVELRCDPISGHTALYWYRQSLGQGLEFLIYFQGNSAPDKSGLPSDRFSAERTGGSVSTLTIQRTQQEDSAVYLCASSPGTGSNEKLFFGSGTQLSVL.

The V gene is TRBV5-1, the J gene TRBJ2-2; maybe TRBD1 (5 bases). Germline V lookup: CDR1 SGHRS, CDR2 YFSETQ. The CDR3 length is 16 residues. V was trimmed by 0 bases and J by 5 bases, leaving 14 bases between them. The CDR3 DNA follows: TGCGCCAGCAGCTTGGAGGGGTCGGCAGAAACCGGGGAGCTGTTTTTT. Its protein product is CASSLEGSAETGELFF.

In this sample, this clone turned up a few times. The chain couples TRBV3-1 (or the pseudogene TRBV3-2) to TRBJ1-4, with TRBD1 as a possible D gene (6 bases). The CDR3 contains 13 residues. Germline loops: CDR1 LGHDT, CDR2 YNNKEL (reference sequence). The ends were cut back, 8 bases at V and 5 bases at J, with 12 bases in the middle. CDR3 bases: TGTGCCAGCGGCTGGGGGGGCAATGAAAAACTGTTTTTT. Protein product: CASGWGGNEKLFF.

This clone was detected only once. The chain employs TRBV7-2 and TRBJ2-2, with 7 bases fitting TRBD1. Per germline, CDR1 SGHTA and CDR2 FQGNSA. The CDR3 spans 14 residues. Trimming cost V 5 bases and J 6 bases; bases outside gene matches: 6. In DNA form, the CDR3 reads TGTGCCAGCAGCCTACAGGGGTGGGCCGGGGAGCTGTTTTTT. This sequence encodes CASSLQGWAGELFF. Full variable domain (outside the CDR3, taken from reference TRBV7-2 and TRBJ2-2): GAGVSQSPSNKVTEKGKDVELRCDPISGHTALYWYRQSLGQGLEFLIYFQGNSAPDKSGLPSDRFSAERTGGSVSTLTIQRTQQEDSAVYLCASSLQGWAGELFFGEGSRLTVL.

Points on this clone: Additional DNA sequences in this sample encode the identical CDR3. CDR3 sequence reads: CAWSVGGRGYGYTF. The CDR3 DNA is TGTGCCTGGAGTGTAGGTGGCAGGGGCTATGGCTACACCTTC. This chain uses TRBV30 with TRBJ1-2, with D perhaps TRBD1 (6 bases). CDR1 and CDR2 from the germline V gene are GTSNPN and SVGIG (reference sequence). Trimming stripped 0 bases from V and 4 bases from J, with 12 bases between. The CDR3 runs 14 residues.

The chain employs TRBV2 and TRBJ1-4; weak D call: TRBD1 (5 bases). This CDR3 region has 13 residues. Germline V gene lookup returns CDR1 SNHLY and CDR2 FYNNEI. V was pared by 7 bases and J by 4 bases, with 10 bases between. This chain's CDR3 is CASNRQNNEKLFF. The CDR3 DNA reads TGTGCCAGCAATCGACAGAATAATGAAAAACTGTTTTTT.